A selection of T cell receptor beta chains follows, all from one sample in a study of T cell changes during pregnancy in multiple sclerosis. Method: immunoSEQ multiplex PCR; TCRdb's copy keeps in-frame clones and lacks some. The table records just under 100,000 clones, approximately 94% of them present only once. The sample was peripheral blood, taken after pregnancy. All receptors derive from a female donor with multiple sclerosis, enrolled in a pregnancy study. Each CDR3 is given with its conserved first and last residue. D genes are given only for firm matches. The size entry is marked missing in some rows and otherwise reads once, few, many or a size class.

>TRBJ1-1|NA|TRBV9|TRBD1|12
CASSVTGAEAFF
TGTGCCAGCAGCGTTACAGGGGCTGAAGCTTTCTTT
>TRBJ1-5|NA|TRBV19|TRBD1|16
CASSILGTASNQPQHF
TGTGCCAGTAGTATACTCGGGACAGCTAGCAATCAGCCCCAGCATTTT
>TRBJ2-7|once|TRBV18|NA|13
CASSPLDTYEQYF
TGTGCCAGCTCACCACTCGACACCTACGAGCAGTACTTC
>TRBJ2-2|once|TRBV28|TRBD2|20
CASSSVGLAGGPSGTGELFF
TGTGCCAGCAGTTCCGTGGGACTAGCGGGAGGGCCATCGGGGACCGGGGAGCTGTTTTTT
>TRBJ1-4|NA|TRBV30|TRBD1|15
CAWSVQGATNEKLFF
TGTGCCTGGAGTGTACAGGGGGCAACTAATGAAAAACTGTTTTTT
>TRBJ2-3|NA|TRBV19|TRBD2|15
CASSITSGRTDTQYF
TGTGCCAGTAGTATTACTAGCGGGAGAACAGATACGCAGTATTTT
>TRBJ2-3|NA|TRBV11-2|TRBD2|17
CASSLEERSGRIDTQYF
TGTGCCAGCAGCTTAGAAGAACGAAGCGGGAGGATTGATACGCAGTATTTT
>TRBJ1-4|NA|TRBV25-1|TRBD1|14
CASSDGAGGEKLFF
TGTGCCAGCAGTGACGGGGCAGGGGGTGAAAAACTGTTTTTT
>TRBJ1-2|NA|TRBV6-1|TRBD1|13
CATYRQGGYGYTF
TGTGCCACCTACCGACAGGGCGGCTATGGCTACACCTTC
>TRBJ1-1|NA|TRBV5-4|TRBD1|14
CASSVTGLSTEAFF
TGTGCCAGCAGCGTGACAGGGTTATCCACTGAAGCTTTCTTT
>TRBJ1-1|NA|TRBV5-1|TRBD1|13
CASSSRTGYEAFF
TGCGCCAGCAGCTCCCGGACAGGGTATGAAGCTTTCTTT
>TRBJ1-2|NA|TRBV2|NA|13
CASRRGGDYGYTF
TGTGCCAGCAGGCGCGGGGGAGACTATGGCTACACCTTC